One sample yielded the 23 T cell receptor beta chains listed below, sequenced in a study of OX40 agonist ivuxolimab in advanced cancers. Here immunoSEQ multiplex PCR was the method, and the copy in TCRdb shows in-frame clones only, minus some. The repertoire includes over 55,000 clones, roughly 77% of them detected once, and approximately 5% sits in the top ten. Source: CD4+ or CD8+ T cells sorted from blood, taken in a trial of the OX40 agonist ivuxolimab. The receptors were gathered from an adult with an advanced solid tumor such as melanoma, head and neck, liver or kidney cancer.

The V and J genes are TRBV15 and TRBJ1-2; weak D call: TRBD1 (5 bases). The CDR3 covers 15 residues. CDR1 is LNHNV and CDR2 is YYDKDF in the germline V gene (reference sequence). V shed 7 bases and J shed 7 bases, with 22 bases lying between them. The DNA for the CDR3 is TGTGCCACCACCAAAGATCCCCGCAGGGAGAGTGGCTACACCTTC. It is translated as CATTKDPRRESGYTF. Filled out from reference TRBV15 and TRBJ1-2, the complete variable domain reads DAMVIQNPRYQVTQFGKPVTLSCSQTLNHNVMYWYQQKSSQAPKLLFHYYDKDFNNEADTPDNFQSRRPNTSFCFLDIRSPGLGDTAMYLCATTKDPRRESGYTFGSGTRLTVV.

The chain joins TRBV7-8 to TRBJ2-1, with D possibly matching TRBD1 (5 bases). V lost 1 base and J 10 bases, leaving 8 bases between the germline ends. Germline CDR1 is SGHVS and CDR2 is FQNEAQ. The CDR3 has 12 amino acids. CDR3 bases: TGTGCCAGCAGCTTAGAGGGGTGGGAGCAGTTCTTC. This translates into CASSLEGWEQFF.

The chain couples TRBV19 to TRBJ1-1, with a weak D call TRBD1 (6 bases). The V end was cut by 9 bases, the J end by 1 base, with 9 bases between. Germline V lookup: CDR1 LNHDA, CDR2 SQIVND (reference sequence). The CDR3 spans 12 residues. The CDR3 protein is CASSTGNTEAFF. The CDR3 coding sequence is TGTGCCAGCTCGACAGGGAACACTGAAGCTTTCTTT.

For this clone: Likely a read error: the CDR3 ends without its conserved phenylalanine or tryptophan. It is unclear where the CDR3 begins or ends on the DNA, so no DNA is shown, and the CDR3 is as TCRdb lists it. The J gene is TRBJ1-4, the V gene TRBV5-8. Germline V gene lookup returns CDR1 SGHTS and CDR2 YDEGEE. The CDR3 adds up to 15 amino acids, both ends counted. This chain's CDR3 is CASSLEGTLTSFGFS.

The chain carries TRBV19 and TRBJ1-2; TRBD1 aligns across 7 bases. The length of the CDR3 is 13 residues. Germline loops: CDR1 LNHDA, CDR2 SQIVND (reference sequence). The ends lost 4 bases at V and 4 bases at J; junction bases unmatched: 3. The CDR3 DNA sequence: TGTGCCAGTAGTAGACAGGGCCTCTATGGCTACACCTTC. Its protein product is CASSRQGLYGYTF.

J is TRBJ2-7 and V is TRBV2; weak D call: TRBD1 (6 bases). With 2 bases removed from V and 3 bases from J, the gap between germline ends came to 11 bases. Germline V gene lookup returns CDR1 SNHLY and CDR2 FYNNEI. The CDR3 totals 14 residues. The CDR3 region is CASSEMGRGYEQYF. CDR3 in DNA: TGTGCCAGCAGTGAAATGGGCAGGGGCTACGAGCAGTACTTC.

The chain employs TRBV11-3 and TRBJ1-4; D is uncertain. V was clipped by 2 bases and J by 7 bases, with 11 bases between them. The CDR3 runs to 14 residues. In germline, CDR1 is SGHNT, CDR2 YENEEA. In DNA, the CDR3 is TGTGCCAGCAGCTTAACAAGTGGCTCTGAAAAACTGTTTTTT. This translates into CASSLTSGSEKLFF.

CDR3 protein: CASSLDRNEQFF. As DNA, the CDR3 is TGCGCCAGCAGCTTGGACAGAAATGAGCAGTTCTTC. The rearrangement uses TRBV5-1 and TRBJ2-1; D is unclear. The V gene lost 0 bases and the J gene lost 7 bases, with 5 bases spanning the gap. This CDR3 is built from 12 residues. Germline V gene lookup returns CDR1 SGHRS and CDR2 YFSETQ.

This clone was observed a single time. The chain is built from TRBV18 and TRBJ2-7, with TRBD2 matching 11 bases. Germline V lookup: CDR1 KGHSH, CDR2 LQKENI. J lost 1 base, V lost 4 bases, and 3 bases had no gene match. The length of the CDR3 is 15 residues. CDR3 nucleotide sequence: TGTGCCAGCTCACTAGCGGGGGGGCCTTCCTACGAGCAGTACTTC. Protein product: CASSLAGGPSYEQYF.

V and J are TRBV27 and TRBJ1-1; D is undetermined. The V and J ends lost 0 bases and 4 bases respectively, with 6 bases between them. There are 13 residues in the CDR3. Germline V gene data show CDR1 as MNHEY and CDR2 as SMNVEV (reference sequence). CDR3 coding DNA: TGTGCCAGCAGTTTATCGAGGAGCACTGAAGCTTTCTTT. Its protein is CASSLSRSTEAFF.

The V gene is TRBV30, the J gene TRBJ2-7, with a weak D call TRBD2 (5 bases). Germline V CDR1 and CDR2: GTSNPN, SVGIG (reference sequence). The length of the CDR3 is 13 residues. V was trimmed by 6 bases and J by 1 base, leaving 13 bases between them. The CDR3 nucleotides are TGTGCCTGCCTTCAGCGAGGGTCCTACGAGCAGTACTTC. Translated, it gives CACLQRGSYEQYF.

The chain has TRBV19 and TRBJ2-7, with D maybe TRBD2 (6 bases). The germline CDR1 and CDR2 sequences are LNHDA and SQIVND (reference sequence). The CDR3 extends over 17 amino acids. Trimming took 0 bases from V and 0 from J, leaving 15 bases between them. CDR3 protein: CASSIEGGRRSSYEQYF. CDR3 nucleotide sequence: TGTGCCAGTAGTATAGAGGGGGGACGTCGAAGCTCCTACGAGCAGTACTTC.

The V call is TRBV4-1, the J call TRBJ1-4, with 9 nucleotides matching TRBD1. The CDR3 spans 14 residues. V trimming: 3 bases; J trimming: 8 bases; junction bases outside the gene matches: 4. Germline lookup yields CDR1 MGHRA and CDR2 YSYEKL. In DNA, the CDR3 is TGCGCCAGCAGCCAGGACGGGACAGGGGAAAAACTGTTTTTT. Its protein is CASSQDGTGEKLFF.

The chain joins TRBV30 to TRBJ2-5; a weak D match, TRBD2 (6 bases). CDR1 GTSNPN and CDR2 SVGIG come from the germline V gene (reference sequence). The V end lost 1 base, the J end lost 4 bases, and 16 bases lay between the germline ends. This CDR3 has 15 residues. As DNA, the CDR3 is TGTGCCTGGAGTGGGGGGGTCTCCAACGTAGAGACCCAGTACTTC. This codes for CAWSGGVSNVETQYF.

This chain links TRBV7-2 with TRBJ1-4; D is unclear. This CDR3 spans 15 amino acids. Germline CDR1 reads SGHTA; CDR2 reads FQGNSA. Trimming stripped 5 bases from V and 8 bases from J, with 18 bases between. The CDR3 nucleotides are TGTGCCAGCAGCCCGCGTCCCGGGAGGCAGGAAAAACTGTTTTTT. Amino acid sequence: CASSPRPGRQEKLFF.

This clone was detected only a few times. The chain has TRBV27 and TRBJ2-6, with D maybe TRBD1 (5 bases). Looked up from germline, CDR1 is MNHEY and CDR2 is SMNVEV (reference sequence). The CDR3 has 14 residues. Trimming pared 8 bases from V and 4 bases from J, leaving 12 bases between. CDR3 in amino acids: CASGRGSGANVLTF. The CDR3 nucleotides are TGTGCCAGCGGAAGGGGTAGCGGGGCCAACGTCCTGACTTTC.

V usage is TRBV5-4 and J usage is TRBJ1-1, with TRBD1 matching over 8 bases. Germline V gives CDR1 SGHNT, CDR2 YYREEE (reference sequence). This CDR3 region has 13 residues. V lost 4 bases, J lost 3 bases, and 2 bases stayed unmatched. In nucleotides, the CDR3 is TGTGCCAGCAGCCGGACAGGGCACACTGAAGCTTTCTTT. Translating gives CASSRTGHTEAFF.

This chain joins TRBV6-1 and TRBJ1-1, with D uncertain. V dropped 2 bases and J dropped 4 bases, with 11 bases sitting between them. The CDR3 has 14 residues. Germline CDR1 reads MNHNS; CDR2 reads SASEGT. The CDR3 region has the DNA TGTGCCAGCAGTGAATCAGAGGAATTCACTGAAGCTTTCTTT. Its translation: CASSESEEFTEAFF.

Concerning this clone itself: The same CDR3 also results from other DNA sequences found in this sample. The J gene is TRBJ2-7, the V gene TRBV5-1; 7 bases line up with TRBD1. In germline, CDR1 is SGHRS, CDR2 YFSETQ. This CDR3 is built from 13 residues. Germline trimming cut 0 bases from V and 5 bases from J; bases unmatched to any gene: 2. The CDR3 protein is CASSLDRGDEQYF. CDR3 DNA: TGCGCCAGCAGCTTGGACAGGGGCGACGAGCAGTACTTC.

This clone has just one count. V gene TRBV5-1 combines with J gene TRBJ2-1; no reliable D call. CDR3 length equals 11 residues. Germline CDR1 and CDR2: SGHRS and YFSETQ. The germline V and J ends were trimmed by 2 bases and 10 bases, with 7 bases remaining between them. The CDR3 nucleotides are TGCGCCAGCAGCTTAAAGTCGGAGCAGTTCTTC. This gives the protein CASSLKSEQFF.

This clone was detected only once. The genes are TRBV7-9 and TRBJ1-1, with D tentatively TRBD1 (5 bases). Germline V lookup: CDR1 SEHNR, CDR2 FQNEAQ (reference sequence). Trimming shortened V by 5 bases and J by 11 bases, and 24 bases separated the two germline ends. The CDR3 length is 15 residues. The CDR3: CASSPTTPGRALAFF. The CDR3 coding sequence is TGTGCCAGCAGCCCGACTACCCCGGGGCGTGCGTTGGCTTTCTTT.

V and J are TRBV7-3 and TRBJ2-7; 7 nucleotides agree with TRBD2. Germline CDR1 SGHTA, CDR2 FQGTGA. V trimming: 3 bases; J trimming: 2 bases; junction bases outside the gene matches: 7. This CDR3 is 15 amino acids long. CDR3 loop: CASSLMDGGAYEQYF. The DNA for the CDR3 is TGTGCCAGCAGCTTGATGGATGGGGGGGCCTACGAGCAGTACTTC.

This sequence joins TRBV6-5 and TRBJ1-2; D ambiguous. CDR1 is MNHEY, CDR2 SVGAGI, per germline. V was pared by 2 bases and J by 8 bases, with 21 bases between. This CDR3 contains 16 residues. CDR3 nucleotides: TGTGCCAGCAGTTACGGGAAGGGTCGTGGTGTATGGGGCTACACCTTC. Its protein is CASSYGKGRGVWGYTF.